A selection of T cell receptor beta chains follows, all from one sample in a study of blood T cell repertoires in COVID-19. TCRdb's table, derived via immunoSEQ multiplex PCR, lists solely in-frame clones and lacks some. The sample holds hundreds of thousands of clones, 85% to 90% seen once. Sequencing was carried out using PBMCs or T cells enriched from blood (not recorded which). The source is a woman between 25 and 40 years old with acute COVID-19. The CDR3 runs from the conserved cysteine through the conserved F or W. A D gene is named only where the DNA matches it firmly. Size is omitted from some rows. Given values are once, few, many or a class for expanded clones.

v_gene	abundance	d_gene	j_gene	CDR3nt	CDR3aa
TRBV5-1	NA	NA	TRBJ2-7	TGCGCCAGCACCACCTGGACACCCTCCTACGAGCAGTACTTC	CASTTWTPSYEQYF
TRBV7-2	NA	NA	TRBJ1-5	TGTGCCAGCAGCCCCCCCGGGTTAGAGCCCCAGCATTTT	CASSPPGLEPQHF
TRBV19	few	TRBD1	TRBJ1-2	TGTGCCAGTAGTAGGGACAGGGAGTCTGGCTACACCTTC	CASSRDRESGYTF
TRBV7-9	NA	TRBD2	TRBJ2-2	TGTGCCAGCTCCGCGTTAGCGGGAACAACCGGGGAGCTGTTTTTT	CASSALAGTTGELFF
TRBV18	NA	NA	TRBJ1-2	TGTGCCAGCTCACCAGGGAGCACTAACTATGGCTACACCTTC	CASSPGSTNYGYTF
TRBV15	NA	NA	TRBJ1-6	TGTGCCACCAGCACCGGGGGGGCCCTCCACTTT	CATSTGGALHF
TRBV30	NA	NA	TRBJ1-6	TGTGCCTGGGAGACAGGTTATAATTCACCCCTCCACTTT	CAWETGYNSPLHF
TRBV29-1	NA	TRBD1	TRBJ2-2	TGCAGCGTCCTGACAGGGACCGGGGAGCTGTTTTTT	CSVLTGTGELFF
TRBV3-1/TRBV3-2	NA	NA	TRBJ2-5	TGTGCCAGCAGCCAAGCTGGGCAGGGGCGGTTCAAAGAGACCCAGTACTTC	CASSQAGQGRFKETQYF
TRBV5-5	NA	TRBD1	TRBJ2-7	TGTGCCAGCATCTTGACAGGGGGCTTCAACGAGCAGTACTTC	CASILTGGFNEQYF
TRBV4-1	NA	TRBD2	TRBJ2-5	TGCGCCAGCAGCCAACCGGGGGGAGAAGAGACCCAGTACTTC	CASSQPGGEETQYF
TRBV7-3	once	NA	TRBJ1-1	TGTGCCAGCAGCGATCAGGGCTTCGGAACTGAAGCTTTCTTT	CASSDQGFGTEAFF
TRBV5-1	NA	NA	TRBJ1-1	TGCGCCAGCAGCTTGGACAGGGCGAAGAACACTGAAGCTTTCTTT	CASSLDRAKNTEAFF
TRBV7-7	NA	NA	TRBJ1-4	TGTGCCAGCAGCTTAGGGGCGGGGTATAATGAAAAACTGTTTTTT	CASSLGAGYNEKLFF
TRBV18	NA	NA	TRBJ2-3	TGTGCCAGCTCACCACCCAATGGACGGGACACAGATACGCAGTATTTT	CASSPPNGRDTDTQYF
TRBV5-1	NA	NA	TRBJ2-5	TGCGCCAGCAGGGTGGCAGAGACCCAGTACTTC	CASRVAETQYF
TRBV10-3	NA	NA	TRBJ2-2	TGTGCCATCAGCCTCACCGGGGAGCTGTTTTTT	CAISLTGELFF
TRBV7-6	NA	NA	TRBJ1-5	TGTGCCAGCAGTCCAAGTAGCTCTAGCAATCAGCCCCAGCATTTT	CASSPSSSSNQPQHF
TRBV6-1	NA	NA	TRBJ1-2	TGTGCCAGCAGTGAAGCCGGACAGAACTATGGCTACACCTTC	CASSEAGQNYGYTF
TRBV6-4	NA	TRBD2	TRBJ2-7	TGTGCCAGCAGTGTGAGCGGGGGGCACTCCTACGAGCAGTACTTC	CASSVSGGHSYEQYF
TRBV9	few	TRBD2	TRBJ2-4	TGTGCCAGCAGCCCGTTTGGGGGGGAAAACATTCAGTACTTC	CASSPFGGENIQYF
TRBV6-2/TRBV6-3	NA	TRBD1	TRBJ1-6	TGTGCCAGCAGTTACTCGACAGGGCGCGCGTCACCCCTCCACTTT	CASSYSTGRASPLHF
TRBV7-9	NA	NA	TRBJ1-1	TGTGCCAGCAGGCCACCCCGGGAGAACACTGAAGCTTTCTTT	CASRPPRENTEAFF
TRBV4-1	NA	NA	TRBJ1-4	TGCGCCAGCAGCCAAGACGAGCGGGATGAAAAACTGTTTTTT	CASSQDERDEKLFF
TRBV28	NA	TRBD1	TRBJ1-4	TGTGCCAGCAGTCGGACAGGGGCGACTGAAAAACTGTTTTTT	CASSRTGATEKLFF
TRBV28	NA	TRBD1	TRBJ1-5	TGTGCCAGCAGTTTTAGACAGGGTGCTCAGCCCCAGCATTTT	CASSFRQGAQPQHF
TRBV9	NA	TRBD2	TRBJ2-5	TGTGCCAGCAGCGTAGGGGGACTAGCGGCTCAAGAGACCCAGTACTTC	CASSVGGLAAQETQYF
TRBV2	NA	NA	TRBJ2-3	TGTGCCAGCACCCAAGGGCCAGGGAGCACAGATACGCAGTATTTT	CASTQGPGSTDTQYF
TRBV4-2	NA	TRBD2	TRBJ2-2	TGTGCCAGCAGCCGCCTAGCGGGGGGGAACACCGGGGAGCTGTTTTTT	CASSRLAGGNTGELFF
TRBV7-2	NA	NA	TRBJ1-5	TGTGCCAGCAGCTCCCCCCCGCAGCCCCAGCATTTT	CASSSPPQPQHF
TRBV5-1	NA	TRBD1	TRBJ2-7	TGCGCCAGCCGTCGCGCCGGGACAGGGGGCGTCTACGAGCAGTACTTC	CASRRAGTGGVYEQYF
TRBV5-4	NA	NA	TRBJ2-7	TGTGCCAGCAGCTTTAGGGGTACCTACGAGCAGTACTTC	CASSFRGTYEQYF
TRBV7-9	NA	NA	TRBJ1-1	TGTGCCAGCAGCTTAGCGCGGAAGAACACTGAAGCTTTCTTT	CASSLARKNTEAFF
TRBV27	NA	NA	TRBJ1-2	TGTGCCAGCTCATACACAGGGTCCCAATTTGGCTACACCTTC	CASSYTGSQFGYTF
TRBV5-1	NA	TRBD2	TRBJ2-3	TGCGCCAGCAGCCCAAGCGGGGGGGCCGAAGATACGCAGTATTTT	CASSPSGGAEDTQYF
TRBV5-1	NA	NA	TRBJ1-4	TGCGCCAGCAGCTTAATAGGGGGATCGACTAATGAAAAACTGTTTTTT	CASSLIGGSTNEKLFF
TRBV6-4	NA	TRBD1	TRBJ2-1	TGTGCCAGCAGTAAAGGACAGGGCAATGAGCAGTTCTTC	CASSKGQGNEQFF
TRBV12-3/TRBV12-4	NA	NA	TRBJ1-1	TGTGCCAGCAGTCTCTCTTCCTCCGAAGCTTTCTTT	CASSLSSSEAFF
TRBV19	NA	TRBD1	TRBJ1-2	TGTGCCAGTAGTACCGGGACAGGGCTTAACTATGGCTACACCTTC	CASSTGTGLNYGYTF
TRBV12-5	NA	TRBD1	TRBJ1-1	TGTGCTAGTGGTTTGGTAGAGACAGGGGTCTCTGAAGCTTTCTTT	CASGLVETGVSEAFF
TRBV27	NA	NA	TRBJ1-2	TGTGCCAGCAGTTCTAGGGGCGCAGGCTATGGCTACACCTTC	CASSSRGAGYGYTF
TRBV7-3	NA	NA	TRBJ1-3	TGTGCCAGCAGCAATAAGACCAGACACGCAGGAAACACCATATATTTT	CASSNKTRHAGNTIYF